This TCR beta chain was sequenced for a study of response to subunit inactivated influenza vaccine. Comments on this clonotype: The antigen is not known.

V lost 5 bases and J lost 5; bases outside the gene matches: 14. Germline values: CDR1 SGHTA, CDR2 FQGTGA. The CDR3 is 16 residues long. General study points: Authors suggested few new T cells are recruited by each seasonal influenza vaccination.

TCRdb reanalysed the RT-PCR reads using MiXCR and keeps one entry per CDR3 protein. This table has 500,000 or so distinct CDR3 sequences, roughly 9.7% appearing once. The chain employs TRBV7-3 and TRBJ2-5, with 7 nucleotides matching TRBD1. The TCR originated in a man aged 50-59 years who received an inactivated influenza vaccine. The sample here was PBMCs from blood, taken 40 to 50 days after vaccination. The DNA of the CDR3 is TGTGCCAGCAGCAGACAGGGTTTCTTGGGCGGGGAGACCCAGTACTTC. This codes for CASSRQGFLGGETQYF.